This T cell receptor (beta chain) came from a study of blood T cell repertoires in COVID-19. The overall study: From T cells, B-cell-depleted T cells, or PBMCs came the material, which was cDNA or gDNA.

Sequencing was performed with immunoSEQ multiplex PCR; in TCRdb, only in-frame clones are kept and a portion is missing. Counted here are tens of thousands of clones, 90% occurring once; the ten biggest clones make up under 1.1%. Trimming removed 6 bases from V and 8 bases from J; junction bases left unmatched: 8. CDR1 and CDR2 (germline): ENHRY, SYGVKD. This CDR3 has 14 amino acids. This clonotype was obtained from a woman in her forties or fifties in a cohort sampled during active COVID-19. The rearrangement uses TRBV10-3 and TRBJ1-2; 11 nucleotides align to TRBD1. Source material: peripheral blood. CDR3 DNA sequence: TGTGCCATCAGCCGAGGACAGGGGGCGAGAGGCTACACCTTC. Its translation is CAISRGQGARGYTF.